The clone carrying this T cell receptor (beta chain) was observed many times. The target antigen is unknown. This record belongs to a study of blood T cells in healthy people across ages. Findings and limits, study-wide: There was no known CMV status for donors, so expanded clonotype changes were possibly confounded. When set beside aged donors, long-lived donors presented more naive CD4+ cells and higher diversity.

The V gene lost 2 bases and the J gene lost 6 bases, with 10 bases spanning the gap. This CDR3 spans 13 amino acids. Germline V CDR1 and CDR2: SGHTA, FQGNSA. PCR was performed a second time for about 6 to 12 cycles using a sample-barcoded 5' primer and a J-beta primer mix. Via MiXCR, TCRdb re-called the 5' RACE reads, giving one row per CDR3 protein. The sample has fewer than 750,000 distinct CDR3 sequences, roughly half seen once. Sequences were obtained from blood. This chain joins TRBV7-2 and TRBJ1-1; a weak D match, TRBD1 (6 bases). This TCR came from a woman aged 80 or over in good health. The CDR3 DNA is TGTGCCAGCAGCTTAACAGGGTTTTCTGAAGCTTTCTTT. The encoded protein is CASSLTGFSEAFF.